The 26 T cell receptor beta chains reported below all come from one sample, sequenced in a study of T cell responses to AZD1222 COVID-19 vaccine (dated by TCRdb to the early 2020s). The time point label, as the study defines it: baseline before first vaccination. The meaning of the sample's treatment or condition label: meningococcal conjugate vaccine given as trial control. Library creation used the immunoSEQ multiplex PCR assay. TCRdb mirrors the immuneACCESS table, restricted to in-frame sequences. Some clones are absent from its copies; in checked studies, under half trace to an unresolved V gene, and the reason for the others is unknown. Within this sample are approximately 120,000 clones, with 88% of them counted one time only. The top ten hold roughly 12% of the sample. The sample here was peripheral blood, taken on day 0 of MenACWY control vaccination. The source is an adult in good health.

The rearrangement links TRBV6-5 to TRBJ1-2; D unclear. Germline V gene data show CDR1 as MNHEY and CDR2 as SVGAGI. The CDR3 totals 14 residues. The V and J ends lost 7 bases and 3 bases respectively, with 15 bases between them. The CDR3 nucleotides read TGTGCCAGCACCGTGCCCCGGGATGACTATGGCTACACCTTC. Its translation is CASTVPRDDYGYTF.

In its sample, this clone was seen once. This chain links TRBV5-1 with TRBJ2-7; the D is unclear. CDR1 and CDR2 from the germline V gene are SGHRS and YFSETQ. The CDR3 runs to 16 residues. V was pared by 3 bases and J by 3 bases, with 19 bases between. In nucleotides, the CDR3 is TGCGCCAGCAGCTCCCGACCTACGAATGGTTTCTACGAGCAGTACTTC. Translating gives CASSSRPTNGFYEQYF.

The V and J genes are TRBV19 and TRBJ1-5; tentatively, D is TRBD1 (5 bases). V was shortened by 5 bases and J by 3 bases, with 8 bases between the two germline ends. This CDR3 is built from 13 residues. Looked up from germline, CDR1 is LNHDA and CDR2 is SQIVND (reference sequence). The CDR3 here is CASSPGSNQPQHF. The CDR3 DNA reads TGTGCCAGTAGTCCAGGGTCCAATCAGCCCCAGCATTTT.

This chain connects TRBV11-1 to TRBJ2-1, with 8 bases matching TRBD2. This CDR3 spans 16 amino acids. The V and J ends lost 4 bases and 1 base, in that order; junction bases with no gene match: 6. Germline CDR1 and CDR2: SGHAT and FQDESV (reference sequence). The CDR3 DNA is TGTGCCAGCAGCTCACTAGCGGACCTATCCTACAATGAGCAGTTCTTC. It yields the protein CASSSLADLSYNEQFF.

The chain is built from TRBV7-3 and TRBJ2-2; no definite D call. CDR3 length: 14 amino acids. Per the germline V gene, CDR1 is SGHTA and CDR2 is FQGTGA. Trimming shortened V by 5 bases and J by 3 bases, and 10 bases separated the two germline ends. The DNA for the CDR3 is TGTGCCAGCAGCCCAAACAGTCACACCGGGGAGCTGTTTTTT. This codes for CASSPNSHTGELFF.

V and J are TRBV28 and TRBJ2-7; the match to TRBD2 covers 9 bases. V was pared by 5 bases and J by 3 bases, with 8 bases of the junction left unmatched. Germline-derived CDR1 and CDR2 are MDHEN and SYDVKM. The CDR3 is made up of 15 amino acids. The CDR3 DNA follows: TGTGCCAGCAGTGACCCTGGGCGGGAGGGCTACGAGCAGTACTTC. Translating it yields CASSDPGREGYEQYF. Full variable domain (remainder filled in from reference TRBV28 and TRBJ2-7): DVKVTQSSRYLVKRTGEKVFLECVQDMDHENMFWYRQDPGLGLRLIYFSYDVKMKEKGDIPEGYSVSREKKERFSLILESASTNQTSMYLCASSDPGREGYEQYFGPGTRLTVT.

This rearrangement joins TRBV9 to TRBJ2-1; D might be TRBD1 (6 bases). The germline gives CDR1 SGDLS, CDR2 YYNGEE. The CDR3 has 14 residues. Trimming stripped 4 bases from V and 9 bases from J, with 17 bases between. CDR3 DNA: TGTGCCAGCAGCCGGAATACAGGGATAGGTGAGCAGTTCTTC. It translates to CASSRNTGIGEQFF.

V is TRBV11-2 and J is TRBJ2-1, with D hard to call. Trimming removed 2 bases at V and 0 bases at J, with 8 bases between. Germline CDR1 SGHAT, CDR2 FQNNGV. The CDR3 loop spans 15 amino acids. The CDR3 spells CASSLFWSSYNEQFF. The DNA of the CDR3 is TGTGCCAGCAGCTTATTCTGGAGCTCCTACAATGAGCAGTTCTTC.

V and J are TRBV11-2 and TRBJ2-7, with D possibly called TRBD1 or TRBD2 (5 bases each). V lost 5 bases and J lost 5, with 19 bases in between. The CDR3 is 15 amino acids. CDR1 and CDR2 from the germline V gene are SGHAT and FQNNGV. The DNA for the CDR3 is TGTGCCAGCAGCCCCTACTCGGGACGGTGGGACGAGCAGTACTTC. Translation: CASSPYSGRWDEQYF.

The chain joins TRBV27 to TRBJ1-5; D is perhaps TRBD1 (5 bases). Germline V CDR1 and CDR2: MNHEY, SMNVEV (reference sequence). Trimming shortened V by 2 bases and J by 6 bases, and 11 bases separated the two germline ends. The CDR3 totals 14 residues. This chain's CDR3 is CASSLSQGFQPQHF. CDR3 bases: TGTGCCAGCAGTTTAAGCCAGGGTTTTCAGCCCCAGCATTTT.

The V and J genes are TRBV6-2 or TRBV6-3 and TRBJ1-2; a weak D match, TRBD1 (6 bases). The germline gives CDR1 MNHEY, CDR2 SVGEGT. Trimming stripped 1 base from V and 7 bases from J, with 13 bases between. This CDR3 region has 14 residues. The CDR3 loop is CASSYLDRRRGYTF. As DNA, the CDR3 is TGTGCCAGCAGTTACTTAGACAGGCGACGTGGCTACACCTTC.

V is TRBV3-1 (or the pseudogene TRBV3-2) and J is TRBJ1-6; 12 bases fit TRBD1. V lost 1 base and J lost 10; bases outside the gene matches: 11. In germline, CDR1 is LGHDT, CDR2 YNNKEL (reference sequence). The CDR3 has 18 residues. CDR3 nucleotide sequence: TGTGCCAGCAGCCAAGCACCCCAGGGACAGGGGGCAGGGTCACCCCTCCACTTT. It translates to CASSQAPQGQGAGSPLHF.

This chain links TRBV11-2 with TRBJ2-1; D not certain. V lost 1 base, J lost 9 bases, and 13 bases lay in between. Germline loops: CDR1 SGHAT, CDR2 FQNNGV. This CDR3 has 14 amino acids. The CDR3 coding sequence is TGTGCCAGCAGCTTAGGTATGCTAGTCAGTGAGCAGTTCTTC. Its protein product is CASSLGMLVSEQFF.

The rearrangement links TRBV11-2 to TRBJ2-7, with 10 bases matching TRBD1. The junction had 4 bases not matched to a gene; V was cut back by 5 bases and J by 6 bases. CDR1 is SGHAT and CDR2 is FQNNGV in the germline V gene. The CDR3 totals 13 residues. The CDR3, as DNA: TGTGCCAGCAGCCGGGACAGGGGTCGCGAGCAGTACTTC. Translated: CASSRDRGREQYF.

The genes are TRBV3-1 (or the pseudogene TRBV3-2) and TRBJ2-1; 7 bases line up with TRBD1. Trimming took 2 bases from V and 6 from J; bases not matched to a gene: 7. The CDR3 is made up of 15 amino acids. Germline V gene sequence: CDR1 LGHDT, CDR2 YNNKEL (reference sequence). The CDR3 reads CASSQTDRARNEQFF. As DNA, the CDR3 is TGTGCCAGCAGCCAAACAGACAGGGCCCGCAATGAGCAGTTCTTC.

The chain couples TRBV7-2 to TRBJ2-5; 7 nucleotides align to TRBD2. Germline CDR1 is SGHTA and CDR2 is FQGNSA. V lost 1 base, J lost 1 base, and 3 bases stayed unmatched. The length of the CDR3 is 15 residues. In DNA, the CDR3 is TGTGCCAGCAGCTTAGGTGCTAGCGGCCAAGAGACCCAGTACTTC. It translates to CASSLGASGQETQYF.

For this clone: Other DNA sequences in the same sample also yield this CDR3. The chain joins TRBV28 to TRBJ1-5, with D hard to call. CDR1 and CDR2 from the germline V gene are MDHEN and SYDVKM. The V end lost 3 bases, the J end lost 3 bases, and 6 bases lay between the germline ends. This CDR3 has 13 residues. CDR3 nucleotide sequence: TGTGCCAGCAGTTTCGGGGTCAATCAGCCCCAGCATTTT. This translates into CASSFGVNQPQHF.

This clone was recorded at least ten times. This chain links TRBV5-4 with TRBJ1-2, with D unresolved. The germline V gene has CDR1 SGHNT and CDR2 YYREEE (reference sequence). Trimming removed 10 bases at V and 8 bases at J, with 27 bases between. The CDR3 totals 15 residues. DNA for the CDR3: TGTGCCGCTCTCACACTCGGTGAAGACAACCGGGGCTACACCTTC. Protein sequence: CAALTLGEDNRGYTF.

The chain joins TRBV3-1 (or the pseudogene TRBV3-2) to TRBJ1-2, with TRBD1 identical over 7 bases. The V and J ends lost 5 bases and 8 bases, in that order; junction bases with no gene match: 20. CDR1 LGHDT and CDR2 YNNKEL come from the germline V gene (reference sequence). The CDR3 has 17 residues. CDR3 DNA: TGTGCCAGCAGCGGCTTTGGCACCTCAGGGGGGGCACGCGGCTACACCTTC. This encodes CASSGFGTSGGARGYTF.

Written as DNA, the CDR3 is TGTGCCAGCTCACCGGAGGGAGCCGGCTACACCTTC. Protein: CASSPEGAGYTF. The chain uses TRBV18 and TRBJ1-2; D call uncertain. The germline V and J ends were trimmed by 3 bases and 8 bases, with 10 bases remaining between them. This CDR3 region has 12 residues. Germline CDR1 and CDR2: KGHSH and LQKENI. The full variable domain, its missing parts supplied by reference TRBV18 and TRBJ1-2, is NAGVMQNPRHLVRRRGQEARLRCSPMKGHSHVYWYRQLPEEGLKFMVYLQKENIIDESGMPKERFSAEFPKEGPSILRIQQVVRGDSAAYFCASSPEGAGYTFGSGTRLTVV.

The J gene is TRBJ2-3, the V gene TRBV10-2, with D possibly TRBD2 on 5 matching bases. Deletions cut 3 bases from V and 4 bases from J, with 17 bases between. Per the germline V gene, CDR1 is WSHSY and CDR2 is SAAADI. This CDR3 contains 16 residues. The CDR3 loop reads CASSDPSTSPPDTQYF. CDR3 bases: TGCGCCAGCAGTGATCCTAGCACCTCCCCCCCAGATACGCAGTATTTT.

This clone appeared a few times. The chain recombines TRBV7-2 with TRBJ2-1, with D perhaps matching TRBD1 (6 bases). Trimming cost V 1 base and J 4 bases, with 11 bases left between them. The CDR3 spans 15 residues. Per the germline V gene, CDR1 is SGHTA and CDR2 is FQGNSA. CDR3 sequence: CASSLDFQGYNEQFF. The DNA of the CDR3 is TGTGCCAGCAGCTTAGACTTTCAGGGGTACAATGAGCAGTTCTTC.

This clone was seen more than once but under ten times. CDR3 residues: CASSYRLAGAYEQYF. CDR3 sequence (DNA): TGTGCCAGCAGTTACAGACTAGCGGGGGCCTACGAGCAGTACTTC. V is TRBV6-2 or TRBV6-3 and J is TRBJ2-7; 12 positions match TRBD2. The V and J ends lost 2 bases and 2 bases, in that order; junction bases with no gene match: 1. The CDR3 has 15 residues. From germline, CDR1 is MNHEY and CDR2 SVGEGT.

This chain uses TRBV9 with TRBJ2-5, with D perhaps matching TRBD2 (6 bases). The CDR3 has 13 residues. V dropped 3 bases and J dropped 11 bases, with 17 bases sitting between them. The germline CDR1 and CDR2 sequences are SGDLS and YYNGEE. CDR3 region: CASSERATGEQYF. CDR3 in DNA: TGTGCCAGCAGCGAGCGGGCAACTGGGGAACAGTACTTC.

The V and J genes are TRBV11-2 and TRBJ1-2; D unresolved. CDR3 length: 13 amino acids. The V and J ends lost 5 bases and 5 bases respectively, with 12 bases between them. Looked up from germline, CDR1 is SGHAT and CDR2 is FQNNGV. The DNA of the CDR3 is TGTGCCAGCAGCCGAGTTGGGCTATATGGCTACACCTTC. Encoded protein: CASSRVGLYGYTF.

The chain recombines TRBV7-9 with TRBJ2-6; D is undetermined. The CDR3 is 16 residues long. Germline loops: CDR1 SEHNR, CDR2 FQNEAQ (reference sequence). V lost 1 base to trimming and J lost 2 bases, with 9 bases between them. This CDR3 reads CASSLDGQAGANVLTF. The CDR3, as DNA: TGTGCCAGCAGCTTAGACGGTCAGGCTGGGGCCAACGTCCTGACTTTC.